This TCR beta chain was sequenced during a study of T cells after yellow fever vaccination. Study-wide points: FACS-sorted repertoires might harbor abundant contaminating clonotypes from the bulk population. Of the clonotypes, a small share occurred in both CD4 and CD8 compartments. The study found a weaker secondary response that peaked faster, day 5 versus 15. Once the booster was given, most primary-vaccination clones reappeared, at about 95% for CD4 and more than 85% for CD8.

One entry per CDR3 protein results from TCRdb running MiXCR on the 5' RACE reads. This sample yields about 630,000 distinct CDR3 sequences, of which around an eighth are seen a single time; 15% belongs to the top ten. Looked up from germline, CDR1 is MNHNY and CDR2 is SVGAGI (reference sequence). The CDR3 consists of 11 residues. The ends were cut back, 3 bases at V and 7 bases at J, with 7 bases in the middle. A word on this clonotype: Its target is not known.

This sequence was found in a man younger than 40 who received the YFV17D yellow fever vaccine. The source material was PBMCs, sampled on the day of the yellow fever booster vaccination. The chain is built from TRBV6-6 and TRBJ2-7; D not resolved. CDR3 sequence reads: CASSYPPEQYF. The CDR3 DNA is TGTGCCAGCAGTTATCCCCCTGAGCAGTACTTC.